This TCR beta chain was identified in a study of T cell repertoires in cytomegalovirus infection (dated by TCRdb to 2018 to 2020). As for the study more broadly: Because public TCR beta signatures pointed to carriage of CMV infection together with the matching HLA type, the HLA type of each donor mattered for the analysis. General findings and caveats noted by the study authors: In both this cohort and an independent roughly 350-donor cohort, the cumulative frequency of public TCR beta family members distinguished carriers of CMV infection plus the relevant HLA type. The ex vivo response was dominated by HLA-C-restricted CMV-specific TCR beta clonotypes, which also provided the single most frequent clonotype in two of eight donors.

CDR1 and CDR2, looked up from the germline V gene, are KGHDR and SFDVKD. From the cysteine up to the phenylalanine, the CDR3 has a length of 17 residues. Left in the record is the CDR3 DNA by itself, 51 bases read in frame from the first base. For this chain, trimming is 0 bases at the V end and 8 bases at the J end, and the number of junction bases without a gene match is 10. This clonotype has more than one count but fewer than ten. No cognate antigen has been identified for it. No much larger clonotype is one base removed from it; base qualities were not supplied. The sequencing machine was an Illumina HiSeq 1500. Using fastp at Q25 and MiXCR, TCRdb reprocessed the public reads and kept productive beta chains. When rows share a CDR3 protein, they turn into one entry using the most common DNA and genes. In this sample the table shows under 300,000 distinct CDR3 sequences, around 15% of which occur a single time. The ten most abundant clones make up approximately 51% of the sample.

The rearranged segments are TRBV24-1 and TRBJ2-1, with 9 middle bases fitting TRBD1. Sequenced sample: CD8+ T cells from PBMCs. This receptor was identified in a human donor in good health (CMV status not recorded). Some clones in this sample may be carry-over from other donors' samples. For the CDR3, the sequence is CATSDLRGQGIGDEQFF. The sequenced DNA: TGTGCCACCAGTGATTTGAGGGGACAGGGCATAGGGGATGAGCAGTTCTTC.